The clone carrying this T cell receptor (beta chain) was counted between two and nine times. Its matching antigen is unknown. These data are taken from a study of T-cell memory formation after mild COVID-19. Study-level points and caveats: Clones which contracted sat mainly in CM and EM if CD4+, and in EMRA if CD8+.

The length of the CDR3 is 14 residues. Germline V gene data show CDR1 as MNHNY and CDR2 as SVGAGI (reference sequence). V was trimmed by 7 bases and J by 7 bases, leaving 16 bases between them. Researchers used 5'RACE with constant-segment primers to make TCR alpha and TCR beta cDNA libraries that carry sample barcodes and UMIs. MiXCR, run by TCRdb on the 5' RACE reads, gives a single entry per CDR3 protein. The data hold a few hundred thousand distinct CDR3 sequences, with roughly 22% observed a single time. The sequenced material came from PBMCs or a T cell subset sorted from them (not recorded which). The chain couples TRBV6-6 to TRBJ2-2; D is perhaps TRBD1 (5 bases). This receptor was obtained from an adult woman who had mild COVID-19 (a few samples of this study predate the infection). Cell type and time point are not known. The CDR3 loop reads CASNLHTGNGELFF. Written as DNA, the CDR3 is TGTGCCAGCAATCTACATACAGGCAACGGGGAGCTGTTTTTT.